The rows below give T cell receptor beta chains drawn from one sample of a study of T-cell memory formation after mild COVID-19. TCRdb re-called the 5' RACE reads with MiXCR, one entry per CDR3 protein. The data hold under 300,000 distinct CDR3 sequences, with approximately 9% observed a single time. Sequencing was carried out using PBMCs or a T cell subset sorted from them (not recorded which). The receptors originated from a young man who had mild COVID-19 (a few samples of this study predate the infection). Cell type and time point are not known. CDR3s include the opening cysteine and the closing phenylalanine or tryptophan. The order of the fields is D gene, clone size, J gene, V gene, CDR3 length, CDR3 DNA, CDR3 protein. The D gene is left open where the match is weak. The size of a clone is reported for some rows only, either as once, few or many, or as a class for expanded clones.

>-|many|TRBJ2-3|TRBV5-1|16
TGCGCCAGCAGCTTGGCGGCCAGGGGGGGCGCAGATACGCAGTATTTT
CASSLAARGGADTQYF
>TRBD2|-|TRBJ2-2|TRBV6-2/TRBV6-3|16
TGTGCCAGCAGTTCACGGACTAGCCCAAACACCGGGGAGCTGTTTTTT
CASSSRTSPNTGELFF
>-|few|TRBJ1-5|TRBV7-2|16
TGTGCCAGCAGCTTAGTGGGGGGATATAGCAATCAGCCCCAGCATTTT
CASSLVGGYSNQPQHF
>TRBD2|few|TRBJ2-1|TRBV20-1|15
TGCAGCCCTGCGGGGGGCCGGAGCTCCTACAATGAGCAGTTCTTC
CSPAGGRSSYNEQFF
>-|few|TRBJ1-2|TRBV6-1|14
TGTGCCAGCAGCCCCGCTGGACCTTTCTATGGCTACACCTTC
CASSPAGPFYGYTF
>TRBD1|few|TRBJ1-3|TRBV12-3/TRBV12-4|14
TGTGCCAGCAGTTTAAGGGGACAGAGAAACACCATATATTTT
CASSLRGQRNTIYF
>-|-|TRBJ1-1|TRBV6-2/TRBV6-3|15
TGTGCCAGCAGTTACTCGATGGAGGTGAACACTGAAGCTTTCTTT
CASSYSMEVNTEAFF
>-|-|TRBJ2-2|TRBV9|16
TGTGCCAGCAGCGCGAGGAGCTATGCGAACACCGGGGAGCTGTTTTTT
CASSARSYANTGELFF
>-|few|TRBJ2-2|TRBV5-1|16
TGCGCCAGCAGCTATTACACCAGCGGAAAGTCCGGGGAGCTGTTTTTT
CASSYYTSGKSGELFF
>TRBD2|few|TRBJ2-1|TRBV6-5|13
TGTGCCAGCAGTTCTCGGGGGGGGTATGAGCAGTTCTTC
CASSSRGGYEQFF
>-|many|TRBJ2-2|TRBV10-2|13
TGCGCCAGCAGTGAGATGTACACCGGGGAGCTGTTTTTT
CASSEMYTGELFF
>-|few|TRBJ1-5|TRBV12-3/TRBV12-4|15
TGTGCCAGCAGTCCTGGTAGGGTTACTAATCAGCCCCAGCATTTT
CASSPGRVTNQPQHF
>-|-|TRBJ2-3|TRBV30|16
TGTGCCTGGAGTGTATCCCTGGGGGGGCACACAGATACGCAGTATTTT
CAWSVSLGGHTDTQYF
>-|many|TRBJ2-5|TRBV7-3|11
TGTGCCAGCAGCTCCGGTCGGACCCAGTACTTC
CASSSGRTQYF
>-|-|TRBJ2-1|TRBV6-5|13
TGTGCCAGCAGTTACTACGGGGGCTATGAGCAGTTCTTC
CASSYYGGYEQFF
>TRBD2|few|TRBJ2-5|TRBV9|13
TGTGCCAGCAGCGCCCCGGGGGGAGAGACCCAGTACTTC
CASSAPGGETQYF